This entry is about one T cell receptor (beta chain). In the original processing: From reference gene primer amplification, estimates of nucleated cell counts were derived. Assay used: immunoSEQ multiplex PCR; TCRdb lists only in-frame clones, some missing. V and J calls and clone size are those listed in that table; D and trimming were worked out from the DNA. The table records around 280,000 clones, about 90% of them present only once. The CDR3 runs 13 residues. The germline V and J ends were trimmed by 6 bases and 1 base, with 12 bases remaining between them. Germline V gene sequence: CDR1 SQVTM, CDR2 ANQGSEA. Patients in Seattle were enrolled during active infection, then followed longitudinally. These data are taken from a study of blood T cell repertoires in COVID-19. Overall study: Sites in the United States, Italy and Spain provided acute and convalescent COVID-19 samples. Sample material is recorded as cDNA or gDNA derived from T cells, B-cell-depleted T cells, or PBMCs.

This clonotype originated in a woman in her 30s with COVID-19, enrolled during active disease. The sequencing input was peripheral blood. The chain couples TRBV29-1 to TRBJ1-1; a possible D gene is TRBD1 (6 bases). The CDR3 DNA reads TGCAGCGTCCGCGGACAGTCGAACACTGAAGCTTTCTTT. Protein product: CSVRGQSNTEAFF.